One and the same sample provided the 6 T cell receptor beta chains below, sequenced in a study of blood T cell repertoires in COVID-19. Here immunoSEQ multiplex PCR was the method, and the copy in TCRdb shows in-frame clones only, minus some. The sample holds about 120,000 clones, about nine tenths seen once. Sequenced material: peripheral blood. The receptors come from a human donor with active COVID-19. The donor label of this sample is uncertain.

CDR3 bases: TGTGCCAGCAGTGATCTCAGGGGACCCACCTTC. Its translation is CASSDLRGPTF. The rearrangement joins TRBV2 to TRBJ1-2; D perhaps matches TRBD1 (6 bases). This CDR3 comprises 11 residues. The germline V gene has CDR1 SNHLY and CDR2 FYNNEI. Trimming removed 3 bases at V and 13 bases at J, with 12 bases between.

The chain couples TRBV10-3 to TRBJ2-7; no clear D. The V gene's germline CDR1 is ENHRY and CDR2 SYGVKD. V was trimmed by 2 bases and J by 7 bases, leaving 12 bases between them. The CDR3 covers 13 residues. The CDR3 DNA reads TGTGCCATCAGTGAGCACCCGGAACTAGAGCAGTACTTC. Protein sequence: CAISEHPELEQYF.

This clone has just a few counts. This chain connects TRBV19 to TRBJ1-5, with no clear D. The ends were cut back, 7 bases at V and 6 bases at J, with 13 bases in the middle. The CDR3 sequence is 13 residues long. The germline V gene encodes CDR1 LNHDA and CDR2 SQIVND (reference sequence). The CDR3 protein is CASTEGRRQPQHF. As DNA, the CDR3 is TGTGCCAGTACGGAGGGAAGGCGTCAGCCCCAGCATTTT. Looking up the rest from reference TRBV19 and TRBJ1-5 gives the full variable domain: DGGITQSPKYLFRKEGQNVTLSCEQNLNHDAMYWYRQDPGQGLRLIYYSQIVNDFQKGDIAEGYSVSREKKESFPLTVTSAQKNPTAFYLCASTEGRRQPQHFGDGTRLSIL.

The rearrangement joins TRBV5-3 to TRBJ1-4; 7 positions match TRBD1. TRBV5-3 is assigned to the ORF class and has an uncertain function. The length of the CDR3 is 16 residues. After removal of 8 bases from V and 8 bases from J, the junction contained 18 bases not matched to a gene. CDR3: CASAKLTTGVSEKLFF. CDR3 coding DNA: TGTGCCAGTGCAAAGCTTACCACAGGGGTGAGCGAAAAACTGTTTTTT.

The chain is built from TRBV6-5 and TRBJ1-3; possibly TRBD1 for D (5 bases). With 6 bases removed from V and 0 bases from J, the gap between germline ends came to 12 bases. Germline CDR1 is MNHEY and CDR2 is SVGAGI. This CDR3 region has 15 residues. The CDR3 is CASRLTVSSGNTIYF. In nucleotides, the CDR3 is TGTGCCAGCAGACTGACAGTTAGCTCTGGAAACACCATATATTTT.

V is TRBV10-3 and J is TRBJ1-1; 7 bases line up with TRBD1. Germline V gene sequence: CDR1 ENHRY, CDR2 SYGVKD. J lost 1 base, V lost 2 bases, and 13 bases had no gene match. This CDR3 spans 18 amino acids. In DNA, the CDR3 is TGTGCCATCAGTGAGAAAGGGGGCGCTTGGGTAGAGAACACTGAAGCTTTCTTT. This translates into CAISEKGGAWVENTEAFF.